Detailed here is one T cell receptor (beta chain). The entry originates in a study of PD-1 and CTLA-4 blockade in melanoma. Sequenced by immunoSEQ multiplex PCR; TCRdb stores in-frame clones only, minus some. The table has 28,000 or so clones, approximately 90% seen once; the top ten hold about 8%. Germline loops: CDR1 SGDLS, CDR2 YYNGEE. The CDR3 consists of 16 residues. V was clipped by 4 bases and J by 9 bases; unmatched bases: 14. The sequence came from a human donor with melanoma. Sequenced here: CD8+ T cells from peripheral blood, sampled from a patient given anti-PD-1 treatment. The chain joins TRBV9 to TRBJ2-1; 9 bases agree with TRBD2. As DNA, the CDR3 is TGTGCCAGCAGCCTAGGGAGCGGGAGGCCTCAGGCTGAGCAGTTCTTC. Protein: CASSLGSGRPQAEQFF.